What follows are 16 T cell receptor beta chains derived from one specimen sequenced in a study of cytotoxic CD8 clonotypes in ibrutinib-treated CLL. Assay used: immunoSEQ multiplex PCR; TCRdb lists only in-frame clones, some missing. The sample holds about 200,000 clones, around 70% seen once. Sequencing used PBMCs, obtained after 24 months of ibrutinib treatment. These receptor sequences come from a human donor with chronic lymphocytic leukemia.

The rearrangement joins TRBV21-1 to TRBJ2-5; the table names TRBD1, a call not compared with the DNA. TRBV21-1 is a pseudogene segment. There are 16 residues in the CDR3. CDR3 DNA sequence: TGTGCCAGCAGCAAGAGGCAGGGTTCGCCTCGGCGGACCCAGTACTTC. Amino acid sequence: CASSKRQGSPRRTQYF.

The chain recombines TRBV5-1 with TRBJ2-7; the D gene is possibly TRBD2 (5 bases). Germline loops: CDR1 SGHRS, CDR2 YFSETQ. The CDR3 has 16 amino acids. V was clipped by 3 bases and J by 0 bases, with 16 bases between them. DNA for the CDR3: TGCGCCAGCAGCTCGAAATTGAGCGGAAACTCCTACGAGCAGTACTTC. Encoded protein: CASSSKLSGNSYEQYF.

The chain has TRBV30 and TRBJ1-3; 7 bases are a match to TRBD1. The CDR3 sequence is 14 residues long. CDR1 is GTSNPN and CDR2 is SVGIG in the germline V gene (reference sequence). The V gene end was trimmed by 3 bases and the J gene end by 4 bases; junction bases not matched to a gene: 6. This CDR3 reads CAWRTGTDGNTIYF. In DNA, the CDR3 is TGTGCCTGGAGGACAGGGACTGACGGAAACACCATATATTTT.

This rearrangement joins TRBV6-1 to TRBJ2-1, with a possible D match to TRBD1 (6 bases). V lost 3 bases, J lost 0 bases, and 12 bases lay in between. In germline, CDR1 is MNHNS, CDR2 SASEGT. The CDR3 extends over 16 amino acids. The CDR3 nucleotides are TGTGCCAGCAGTGACCGACAGGCCGGCTCCTACAATGAGCAGTTCTTC. Amino acids: CASSDRQAGSYNEQFF.

This clone was found once. The rearrangement uses TRBV6-6 and TRBJ2-3; 8 nucleotides line up with TRBD2. The germline CDR1 and CDR2 sequences are MNHNY and SVGAGI (reference sequence). V lost 6 bases, J lost 0 bases, and 5 bases stayed unmatched. CDR3 length: 15 amino acids. CDR3 coding DNA: TGTGCCAGCAGACATAGCGGGGCTAGCACAGATACGCAGTATTTT. This gives the protein CASRHSGASTDTQYF.

The chain uses TRBV30 and TRBJ1-1; weak D call: TRBD1 (6 bases). The CDR3 loop spans 14 amino acids. V dropped 2 bases and J dropped 4 bases, with 14 bases sitting between them. Germline V CDR1 and CDR2: GTSNPN, SVGIG (reference sequence). Here the CDR3 DNA reads TGTGCCTGGAGTATCACGACAGGTTCCACTGAAGCTTTCTTT. Translating gives CAWSITTGSTEAFF.

The V call is TRBV6-5, the J call TRBJ2-5; the D is unclear. The germline V gene has CDR1 MNHEY and CDR2 SVGAGI. The CDR3 totals 13 residues. Deletions cut 5 bases from V and 2 bases from J, with 9 bases between. CDR3 residues: CASSPSLQETQYF. The CDR3 DNA follows: TGTGCCAGCAGTCCGTCTCTGCAAGAGACCCAGTACTTC.

The V gene is TRBV7-2, the J gene TRBJ2-2, with D uncertain. The V end was cut by 1 base, the J end by 6 bases, with 6 bases between. The germline V gene has CDR1 SGHTA and CDR2 FQGNSA. The CDR3 sequence is 13 residues long. CDR3 nucleotide sequence: TGTGCCAGCAGCTTAGTACAGCCCGGGGAGCTGTTTTTT. It specifies CASSLVQPGELFF.

This clone appeared a single time. The chain carries TRBV6-5 and TRBJ1-2, with a weak D call TRBD1 (5 bases). Germline assignment: CDR1 MNHEY and CDR2 SVGAGI. This CDR3 contains 13 residues. Trimming cost V 6 bases and J 8 bases, with 16 bases left between them. The CDR3 loop reads CASSSGRKFGYTF. CDR3 DNA: TGTGCCAGCAGCTCGGGACGAAAATTCGGCTACACCTTC.

The table lists this clone with a count of one. The chain couples TRBV4-3 to TRBJ1-1; D unclear. Trimming pared 3 bases from V and 2 bases from J, leaving 10 bases between. The V gene's germline CDR1 is LGHNA and CDR2 YSLEER. The CDR3 contains 14 residues. As DNA, the CDR3 is TGCGCCAGCAGCCAGGGATTGGGTAACACTGAAGCTTTCTTT. It yields the protein CASSQGLGNTEAFF.

This clone appeared a few times. V and J are TRBV10-3 and TRBJ1-1; D is uncertain. The ends were cut back, 8 bases at V and 0 bases at J, with 13 bases in the middle. The CDR3 is made up of 14 amino acids. Germline assignment: CDR1 ENHRY and CDR2 SYGVKD. This CDR3 reads CAIQDGIMNTEAFF. The CDR3 DNA sequence: TGTGCCATCCAGGACGGAATTATGAACACTGAAGCTTTCTTT.

This clone appeared once. This chain connects TRBV9 to TRBJ2-3, with 12 positions matching TRBD2. Germline V CDR1 and CDR2: SGDLS, YYNGEE. CDR3 size: 16 residues. With V trimmed by 3 bases and J by 2 bases, 4 bases remained unmatched. CDR3 loop: CASSATSGRSTDTQYF. CDR3 bases: TGTGCCAGCAGCGCAACTAGCGGGAGGTCCACAGATACGCAGTATTTT.

This clone was detected once. The chain uses TRBV25-1 and TRBJ2-7; perhaps D is TRBD1 or TRBD2 (5 bases each). CDR3 size: 16 residues. Trimming stripped 5 bases from V and 4 bases from J, with 21 bases between. Germline V lookup: CDR1 MGHDK, CDR2 SYGVNS. The CDR3 here is CASSLGVVGVSYEQYF. In DNA form, the CDR3 reads TGTGCCAGCAGTTTGGGAGTTGTAGGGGTGAGTTACGAGCAGTACTTC.

The V and J genes are TRBV15 and TRBJ1-1; D not resolved. CDR1 and CDR2 (germline): LNHNV, YYDKDF (reference sequence). Trimming left V 0 bases short and J 2 bases short, with 7 bases between. CDR3 length equals 14 residues. As DNA, the CDR3 is TGTGCCACCAGCAGAGACAGCCACAACACTGAAGCTTTCTTT. Translation: CATSRDSHNTEAFF. Drawing the rest from reference TRBV15 and TRBJ1-1, the complete variable domain is DAMVIQNPRYQVTQFGKPVTLSCSQTLNHNVMYWYQQKSSQAPKLLFHYYDKDFNNEADTPDNFQSRRPNTSFCFLDIRSPGLGDTAMYLCATSRDSHNTEAFFGQGTRLTVV.

The chain joins TRBV5-4 to TRBJ2-3; 12 nucleotides align to TRBD2. CDR3 length: 19 amino acids. Germline V lookup: CDR1 SGHNT, CDR2 YYREEE (reference sequence). The junction had 12 bases not matched to a gene; V was cut back by 4 bases and J by 0 bases. DNA for the CDR3: TGTGCCAGCAGCCCAAATCACAGGGGACTAGCGGGTAGCACAGATACGCAGTATTTT. Protein: CASSPNHRGLAGSTDTQYF.

The rearrangement uses TRBV30 and TRBJ2-3, with TRBD1 identical over 9 bases. V dropped 4 bases and J dropped 3; count of bases not matched to a gene: 8. CDR3 length: 15 residues. CDR1 and CDR2 from the germline V gene are GTSNPN and SVGIG (reference sequence). In DNA form, the CDR3 reads TGTGCCTGGACGAGGACAGGGGAAAGTACAGATACGCAGTATTTT. Its protein product is CAWTRTGESTDTQYF.